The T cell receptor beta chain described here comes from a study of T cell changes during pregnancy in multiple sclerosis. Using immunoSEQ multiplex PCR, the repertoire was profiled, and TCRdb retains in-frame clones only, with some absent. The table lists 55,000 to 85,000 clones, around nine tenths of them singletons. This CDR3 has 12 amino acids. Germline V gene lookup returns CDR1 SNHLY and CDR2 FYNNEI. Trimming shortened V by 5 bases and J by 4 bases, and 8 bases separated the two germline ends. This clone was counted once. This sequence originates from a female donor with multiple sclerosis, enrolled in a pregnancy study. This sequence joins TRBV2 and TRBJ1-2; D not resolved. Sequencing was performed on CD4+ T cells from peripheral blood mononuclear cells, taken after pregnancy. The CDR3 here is CASSLSSYGYTF. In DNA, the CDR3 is TGTGCCAGCAGTCTCTCCAGCTATGGCTACACCTTC. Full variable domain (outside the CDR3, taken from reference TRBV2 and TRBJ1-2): EPEVTQTPSHQVTQMGQEVILRCVPISNHLYFYWYRQILGQKVEFLVSFYNNEISEKSEIFDDQFSVERPDGSNFTLKIRSTKLEDSAMYFCASSLSSYGYTFGSGTRLTVV.